This T cell receptor beta chain derives from a study of cytomegalovirus exposure and HLA in healthy donors. Germline V gives CDR1 SGHTA, CDR2 FQGNSA. Trimming took off 1 base at V and 2 bases at J, with 12 bases between the two ends. The CDR3 consists of 15 residues. PCR involved 60 Vbeta and 13 Jbeta primers. Profiling relied on immunoSEQ multiplex PCR, and the TCRdb table lists in-frame clones only, not all of them. The sample has around 130,000 clones; around 75% are singletons. The chain uses TRBV7-2 and TRBJ2-7, with D possibly being TRBD2 (6 bases). This sequence originates from a man younger than 45 in good health and CMV-seronegative. The sample taken for sequencing was PBMCs. CDR3 amino acids: CASSLVLGRTYEQYF. The CDR3 coding sequence is TGTGCCAGCAGCTTAGTTTTAGGGAGGACCTACGAGCAGTACTTC.